These 10 T cell receptor beta chains came from one sample sequenced in a study of response to subunit inactivated influenza vaccine. A single record per CDR3 protein comes from TCRdb applying MiXCR to the RT-PCR reads. The sample gives about 520,000 distinct CDR3 sequences, approximately 10% of which show up once; over 9.5% is in the top ten. The sequenced sample was PBMCs from blood, obtained 45 days after vaccination. The receptors were gathered from a man aged 45-60 years who received an inactivated influenza vaccine.

In its sample, this clonotype was seen a few times. V usage is TRBV10-2 and J usage is TRBJ1-3; D may be TRBD1 (5 bases). The CDR3 contains 15 residues. The germline V gene encodes CDR1 WSHSY and CDR2 SAAADI. Trimming shortened V by 4 bases and J by 0 bases, and 10 bases separated the two germline ends. As DNA, the CDR3 is TGCGCCAGCAGTGTGACAGCTAACTCTGGAAACACCATATATTTT. As protein: CASSVTANSGNTIYF.

This clonotype showed up just a few times. J is TRBJ1-2 and V is TRBV29-1, with TRBD1 as a possible D gene (5 bases). With 6 bases removed from V and 2 bases from J, the gap between germline ends came to 7 bases. Germline assignment: CDR1 SQVTM and CDR2 ANQGSEA. CDR3 size: 11 residues. The CDR3 here is CSVGTNYGYTF. The CDR3 DNA reads TGCAGCGTCGGGACGAACTATGGCTACACCTTC.

The chain combines TRBV20-1 with TRBJ2-1, with TRBD2 as a possible D gene (5 bases). V was shortened by 5 bases and J by 9 bases, with 23 bases between the two germline ends. Germline-derived CDR1 and CDR2 are DFQATT and SNEGSKA (reference sequence). The CDR3 consists of 15 residues. In DNA form, the CDR3 reads TGCAGTGCTGCCCCCCCGGAGGTAGCAGCGGCTGAGCAGTTCTTC. Its protein product is CSAAPPEVAAAEQFF.

The chain joins TRBV7-9 to TRBJ2-3, with a tentative D call TRBD1 (6 bases). The germline V gene encodes CDR1 SEHNR and CDR2 FQNEAQ (reference sequence). V lost 3 bases and J 7 bases, leaving 8 bases between the germline ends. CDR3 size: 12 residues. The chain's CDR3 is CASSLRGNTQYF. The DNA of the CDR3 is TGTGCCAGCAGCTTGAGGGGGAATACGCAGTATTTT.

This CDR3 is CASSQEVWQGADTQYF. CDR3 coding DNA: TGTGCCAGCAGCCAAGAAGTTTGGCAGGGGGCAGATACGCAGTATTTT. This sequence joins TRBV4-2 and TRBJ2-3; 7 nucleotides agree with TRBD1. J was trimmed by 4 bases and V by 0 bases; bases with no gene match: 7. Germline V gene sequence: CDR1 LGHNA, CDR2 YNFKEQ. There are 16 residues in the CDR3.

This clonotype appeared a few times. This rearrangement joins TRBV12-3 or TRBV12-4 to TRBJ2-7, with a weak D call TRBD2 (6 bases). The CDR3 covers 13 residues. Trimming removed 7 bases from V and 3 bases from J, with 13 bases in between. CDR3 coding DNA: TGTGCCAGCACGACGATGGAGGGCTACGAGCAGTACTTC. Its protein is CASTTMEGYEQYF.

This clonotype has a count of ten or more. One end of the junction is discordant with germline, which a read error may explain. The chain uses TRBV18 and TRBJ2-1; perhaps TRBD2 as D (6 bases). CDR3 length equals 14 residues. The germline CDR1 and CDR2 sequences are KGHSH and LQKENI. The CDR3 is CASSPRESFNEQFF. The CDR3 DNA follows: TGTGCCAGCTCACCCCGGGAGTCCTTCAATGAGCAGTTCTTC.

The chain carries TRBV11-2 and TRBJ2-1; TRBD1 might be the D (5 bases). This CDR3 has 13 amino acids. Germline V gene data show CDR1 as SGHAT and CDR2 as FQNNGV. The germline V and J ends were trimmed by 4 bases and 13 bases, with 17 bases remaining between them. The CDR3 nucleotides read TGTGCCAGCAGCTCGCTCAGGGTGGCCGAACAGTTCTTC. Translating it yields CASSSLRVAEQFF. The whole variable domain, remainder taken from reference TRBV11-2 and TRBJ2-1, is EAGVAQSPRYKIIEKRQSVAFWCNPISGHATLYWYQQILGQGPKLLIQFQNNGVVDDSQLPKDRFSAERLKGVDSTLKIQPAKLEDSAVYLCASSSLRVAEQFFGPGTRLTVL.

This clonotype was picked up many times. The V gene is TRBV28, the J gene TRBJ2-7, with D uncertain. Trimming left V 8 bases short and J 4 bases short, with 3 bases between. The germline CDR1 and CDR2 sequences are MDHEN and SYDVKM. The CDR3 is 9 residues long. The CDR3 region is CASGYEQYF. CDR3 nucleotide sequence: TGTGCCAGCGGTTACGAGCAGTACTTC.

Ten or more counts support this clonotype. This chain uses TRBV20-1 with TRBJ2-1; possibly TRBD1 or TRBD2 for D (6 bases each). Germline lookup yields CDR1 DFQATT and CDR2 SNEGSKA (reference sequence). The CDR3 loop spans 14 amino acids. V was clipped by 3 bases and J by 9 bases, with 18 bases between them. Here the CDR3 DNA reads TGCAGTGCTAGCCACAGGACCAAGGGGGGTGAGCAGTTCTTC. It is translated as CSASHRTKGGEQFF.